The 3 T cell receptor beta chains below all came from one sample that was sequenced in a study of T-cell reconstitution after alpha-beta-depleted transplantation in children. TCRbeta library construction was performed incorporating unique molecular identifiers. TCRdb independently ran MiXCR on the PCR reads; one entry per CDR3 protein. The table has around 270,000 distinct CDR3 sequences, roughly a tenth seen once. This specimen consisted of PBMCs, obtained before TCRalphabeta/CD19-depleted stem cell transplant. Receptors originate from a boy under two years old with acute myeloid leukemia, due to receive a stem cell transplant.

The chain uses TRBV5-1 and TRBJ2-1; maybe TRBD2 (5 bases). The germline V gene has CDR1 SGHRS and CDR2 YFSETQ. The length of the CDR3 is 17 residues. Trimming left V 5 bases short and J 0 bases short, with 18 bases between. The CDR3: CASSREGATISYNEQFF. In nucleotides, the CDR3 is TGCGCCAGCAGTCGAGAGGGTGCGACTATCTCCTACAATGAGCAGTTCTTC.

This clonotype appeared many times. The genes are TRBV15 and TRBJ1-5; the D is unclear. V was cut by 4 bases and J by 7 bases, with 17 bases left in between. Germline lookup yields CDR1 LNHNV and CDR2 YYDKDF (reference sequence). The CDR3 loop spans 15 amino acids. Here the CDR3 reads CATSTNVVLSQPQHF. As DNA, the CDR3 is TGTGCCACCAGCACGAATGTAGTCCTGAGCCAGCCCCAGCATTTT.

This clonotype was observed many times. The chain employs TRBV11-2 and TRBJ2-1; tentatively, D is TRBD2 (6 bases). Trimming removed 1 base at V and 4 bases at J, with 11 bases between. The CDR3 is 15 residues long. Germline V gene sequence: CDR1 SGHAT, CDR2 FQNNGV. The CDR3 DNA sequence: TGTGCCAGCAGCTTAGCGGGAGTAGAATACAATGAGCAGTTCTTC. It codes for CASSLAGVEYNEQFF. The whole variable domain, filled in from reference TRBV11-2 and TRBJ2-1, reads EAGVAQSPRYKIIEKRQSVAFWCNPISGHATLYWYQQILGQGPKLLIQFQNNGVVDDSQLPKDRFSAERLKGVDSTLKIQPAKLEDSAVYLCASSLAGVEYNEQFFGPGTRLTVL.